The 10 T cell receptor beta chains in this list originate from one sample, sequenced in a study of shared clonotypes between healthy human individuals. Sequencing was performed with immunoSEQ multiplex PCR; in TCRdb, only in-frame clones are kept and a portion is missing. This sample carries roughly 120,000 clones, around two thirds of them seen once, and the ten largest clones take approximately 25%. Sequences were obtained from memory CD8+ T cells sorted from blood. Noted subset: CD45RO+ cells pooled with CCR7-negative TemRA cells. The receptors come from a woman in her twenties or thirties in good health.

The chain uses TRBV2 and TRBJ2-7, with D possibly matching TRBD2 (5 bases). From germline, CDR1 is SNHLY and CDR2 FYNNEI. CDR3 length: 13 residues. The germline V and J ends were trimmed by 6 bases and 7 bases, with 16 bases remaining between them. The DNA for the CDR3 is TGTGCCAGCAGCCTTGCCCGAAGGGAGGAGCAGTACTTC. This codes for CASSLARREEQYF.

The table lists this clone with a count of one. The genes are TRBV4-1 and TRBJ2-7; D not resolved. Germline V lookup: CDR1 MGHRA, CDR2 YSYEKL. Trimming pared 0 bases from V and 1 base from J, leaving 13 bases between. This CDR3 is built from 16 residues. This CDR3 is CASSQDFSAQSYEQYF. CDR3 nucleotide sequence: TGCGCCAGCAGCCAAGATTTCTCAGCTCAATCCTACGAGCAGTACTTC.

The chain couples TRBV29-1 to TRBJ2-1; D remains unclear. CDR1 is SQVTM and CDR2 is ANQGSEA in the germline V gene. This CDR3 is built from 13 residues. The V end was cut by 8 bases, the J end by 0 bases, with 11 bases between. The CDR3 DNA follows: TGCAGCCTTTCCTGTAGCTCCTACAATGAGCAGTTCTTC. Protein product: CSLSCSSYNEQFF.

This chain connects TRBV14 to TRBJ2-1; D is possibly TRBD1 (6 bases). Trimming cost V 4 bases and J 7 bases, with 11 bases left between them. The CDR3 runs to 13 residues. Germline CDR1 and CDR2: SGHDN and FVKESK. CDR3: CASSLTGWNEQFF. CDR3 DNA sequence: TGTGCCAGCAGCCTTACAGGGTGGAATGAGCAGTTCTTC.

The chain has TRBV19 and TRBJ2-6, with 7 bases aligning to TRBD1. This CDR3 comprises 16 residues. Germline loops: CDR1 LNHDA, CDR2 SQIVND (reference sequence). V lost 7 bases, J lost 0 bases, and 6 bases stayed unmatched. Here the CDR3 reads CASNPTGTSGANVLTF. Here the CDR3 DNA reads TGTGCCAGTAATCCGACAGGGACCTCTGGGGCCAACGTCCTGACTTTC.

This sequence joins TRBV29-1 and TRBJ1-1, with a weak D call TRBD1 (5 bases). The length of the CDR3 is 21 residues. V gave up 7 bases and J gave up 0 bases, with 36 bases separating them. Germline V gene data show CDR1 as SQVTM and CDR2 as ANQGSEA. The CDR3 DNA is TGCAGCGGAGACAAACCCAGCCGGGACGGCGTATGGGGCCCGATGAACACTGAAGCTTTCTTT. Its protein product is CSGDKPSRDGVWGPMNTEAFF.

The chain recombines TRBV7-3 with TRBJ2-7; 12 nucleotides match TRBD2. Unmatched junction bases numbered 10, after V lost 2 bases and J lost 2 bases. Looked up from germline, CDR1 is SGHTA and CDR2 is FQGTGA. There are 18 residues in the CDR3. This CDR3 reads CASSLVLRLAGGPYEQYF. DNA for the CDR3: TGTGCCAGCAGCTTAGTACTCCGGCTAGCGGGAGGGCCCTACGAGCAGTACTTC.

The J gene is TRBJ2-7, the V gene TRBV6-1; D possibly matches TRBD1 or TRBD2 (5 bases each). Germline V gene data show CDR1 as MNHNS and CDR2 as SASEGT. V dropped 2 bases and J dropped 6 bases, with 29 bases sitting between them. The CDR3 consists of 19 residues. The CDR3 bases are TGTGCCAGCAGTGAAATCCCCCCCAGAGACAGCGGTAGCGCGGGCGAGCAGTACTTC. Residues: CASSEIPPRDSGSAGEQYF.

Written as DNA, the CDR3 is TGTGCCAGCAGTTTATTCGGGACGGGCACAGATACGCAGTATTTT. As protein: CASSLFGTGTDTQYF. This chain links TRBV27 with TRBJ2-3; D possibly uses TRBD1 or TRBD2 (5 bases each). Looked up from germline, CDR1 is MNHEY and CDR2 is SMNVEV (reference sequence). V lost 1 base to trimming and J lost 1 base, with 9 bases between them. The CDR3 loop spans 15 amino acids.

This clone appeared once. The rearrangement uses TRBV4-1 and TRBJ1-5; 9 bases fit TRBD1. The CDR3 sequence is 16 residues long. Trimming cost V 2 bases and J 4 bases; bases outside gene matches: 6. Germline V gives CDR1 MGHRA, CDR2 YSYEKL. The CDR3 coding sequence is TGCGCCAGCAGCCAAACGGGACAGGGTTTTAATCAGCCCCAGCATTTT. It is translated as CASSQTGQGFNQPQHF.